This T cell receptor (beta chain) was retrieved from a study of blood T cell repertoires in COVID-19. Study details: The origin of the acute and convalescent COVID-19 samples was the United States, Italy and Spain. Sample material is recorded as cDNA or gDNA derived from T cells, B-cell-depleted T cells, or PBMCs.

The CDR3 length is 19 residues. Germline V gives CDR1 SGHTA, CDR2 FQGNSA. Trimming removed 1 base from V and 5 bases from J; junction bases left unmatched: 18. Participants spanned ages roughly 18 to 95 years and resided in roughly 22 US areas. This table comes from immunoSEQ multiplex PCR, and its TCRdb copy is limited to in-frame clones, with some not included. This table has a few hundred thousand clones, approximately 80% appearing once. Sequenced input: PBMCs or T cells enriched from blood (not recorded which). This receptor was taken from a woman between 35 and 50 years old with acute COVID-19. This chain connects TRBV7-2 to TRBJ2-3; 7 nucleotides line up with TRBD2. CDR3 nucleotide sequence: TGTGCCAGCAGCTTAGTTGGAGGGGCCGCTAGCGGCAGCCGAGATACGCAGTATTTT. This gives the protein CASSLVGGAASGSRDTQYF. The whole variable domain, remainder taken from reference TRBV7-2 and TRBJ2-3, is GAGVSQSPSNKVTEKGKDVELRCDPISGHTALYWYRQSLGQGLEFLIYFQGNSAPDKSGLPSDRFSAERTGGSVSTLTIQRTQQEDSAVYLCASSLVGGAASGSRDTQYFGPGTRLTVL.